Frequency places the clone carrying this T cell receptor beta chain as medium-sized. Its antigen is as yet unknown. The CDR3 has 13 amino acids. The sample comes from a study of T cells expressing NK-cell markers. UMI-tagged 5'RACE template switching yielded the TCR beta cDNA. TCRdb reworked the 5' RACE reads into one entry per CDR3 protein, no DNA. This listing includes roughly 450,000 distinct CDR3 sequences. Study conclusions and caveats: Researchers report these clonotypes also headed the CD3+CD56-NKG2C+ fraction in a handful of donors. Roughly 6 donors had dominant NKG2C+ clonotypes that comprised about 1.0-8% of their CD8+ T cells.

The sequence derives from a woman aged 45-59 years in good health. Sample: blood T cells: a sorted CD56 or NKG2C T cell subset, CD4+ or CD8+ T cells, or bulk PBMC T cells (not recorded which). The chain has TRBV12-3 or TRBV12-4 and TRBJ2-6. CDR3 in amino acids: CASSFSGANVLTF.